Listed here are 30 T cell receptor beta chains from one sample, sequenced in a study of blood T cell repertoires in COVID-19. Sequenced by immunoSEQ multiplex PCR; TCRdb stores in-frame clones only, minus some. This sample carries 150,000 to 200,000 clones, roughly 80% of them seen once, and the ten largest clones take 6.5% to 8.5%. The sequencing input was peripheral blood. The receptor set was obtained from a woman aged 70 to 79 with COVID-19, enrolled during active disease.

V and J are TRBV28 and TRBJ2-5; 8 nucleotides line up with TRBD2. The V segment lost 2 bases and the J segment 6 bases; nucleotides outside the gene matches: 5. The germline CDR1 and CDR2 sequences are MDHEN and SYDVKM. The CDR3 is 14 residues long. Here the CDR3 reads CASSLTGGRKTQYF. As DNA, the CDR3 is TGTGCCAGCAGTTTAACGGGAGGGAGAAAGACCCAGTACTTC.

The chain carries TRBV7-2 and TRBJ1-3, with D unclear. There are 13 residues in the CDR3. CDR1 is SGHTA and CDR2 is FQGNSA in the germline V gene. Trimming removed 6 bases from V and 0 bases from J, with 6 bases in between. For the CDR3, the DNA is TGTGCCAGCAGGCGTAGCTCTGGAAACACCATATATTTT. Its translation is CASRRSSGNTIYF.

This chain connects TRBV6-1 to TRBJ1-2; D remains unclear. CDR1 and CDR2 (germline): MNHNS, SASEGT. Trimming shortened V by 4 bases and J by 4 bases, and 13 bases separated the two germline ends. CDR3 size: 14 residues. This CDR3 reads CASSVASGVYGYTF. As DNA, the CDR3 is TGTGCCAGCAGTGTAGCCTCCGGAGTCTATGGCTACACCTTC.

The CDR3 DNA is TGTGCCAGCAGCGTAGATTCAGGGTACGAGACCCAGTACTTC. Translation: CASSVDSGYETQYF. The V gene is TRBV9, the J gene TRBJ2-5; D is possibly TRBD1 (5 bases). Per germline, CDR1 SGDLS and CDR2 YYNGEE. The CDR3 has 14 residues. Trimming removed 0 bases from V and 5 bases from J, with 11 bases in between.

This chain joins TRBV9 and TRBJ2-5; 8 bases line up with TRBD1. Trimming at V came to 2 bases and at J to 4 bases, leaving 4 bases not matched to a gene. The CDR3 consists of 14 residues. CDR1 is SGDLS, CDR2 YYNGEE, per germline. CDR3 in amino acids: CASSVSGGLETQYF. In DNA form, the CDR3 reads TGTGCCAGCAGCGTTTCAGGGGGCCTAGAGACCCAGTACTTC.

CDR3: CASSQVASGTDTQYF. In DNA, the CDR3 is TGTGCCAGCAGCCAAGTGGCTAGCGGGACAGATACGCAGTATTTT. The chain combines TRBV3-1 (or the pseudogene TRBV3-2) with TRBJ2-3; 8 nucleotides align to TRBD2. Trimming took 1 base from V and 3 from J; bases not matched to a gene: 3. Per the germline V gene, CDR1 is LGHDT and CDR2 is YNNKEL (reference sequence). The CDR3 has 15 residues.

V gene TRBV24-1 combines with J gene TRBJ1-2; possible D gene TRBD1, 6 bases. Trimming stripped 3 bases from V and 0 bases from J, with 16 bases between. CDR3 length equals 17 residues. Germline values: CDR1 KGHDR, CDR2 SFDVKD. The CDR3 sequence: CATSDPRGAPPNYGYTF. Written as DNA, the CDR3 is TGTGCCACCAGTGATCCCCGGGGGGCCCCTCCTAACTATGGCTACACCTTC.

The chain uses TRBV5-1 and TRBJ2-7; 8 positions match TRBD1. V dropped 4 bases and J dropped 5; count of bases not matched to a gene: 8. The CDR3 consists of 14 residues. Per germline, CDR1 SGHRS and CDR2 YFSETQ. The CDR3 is CASSAGQGSHEQYF. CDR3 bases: TGCGCCAGCAGCGCAGGACAGGGTTCCCACGAGCAGTACTTC.

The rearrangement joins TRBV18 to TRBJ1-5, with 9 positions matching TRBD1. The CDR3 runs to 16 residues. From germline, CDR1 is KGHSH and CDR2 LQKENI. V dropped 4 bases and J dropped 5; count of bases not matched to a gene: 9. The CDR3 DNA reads TGTGCCAGCTCACTTCCCGGGGACAGGGCCTATCAGCCCCAGCATTTT. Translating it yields CASSLPGDRAYQPQHF.

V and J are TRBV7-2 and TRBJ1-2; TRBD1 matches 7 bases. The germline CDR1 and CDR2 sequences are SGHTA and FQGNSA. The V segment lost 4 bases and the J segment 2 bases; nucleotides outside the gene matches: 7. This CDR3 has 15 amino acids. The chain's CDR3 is CASSSGSGQNYGYTF. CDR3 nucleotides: TGTGCCAGCAGCTCAGGCTCGGGACAGAACTATGGCTACACCTTC. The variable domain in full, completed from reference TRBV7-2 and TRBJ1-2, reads GAGVSQSPSNKVTEKGKDVELRCDPISGHTALYWYRQSLGQGLEFLIYFQGNSAPDKSGLPSDRFSAERTGGSVSTLTIQRTQQEDSAVYLCASSSGSGQNYGYTFGSGTRLTVV.

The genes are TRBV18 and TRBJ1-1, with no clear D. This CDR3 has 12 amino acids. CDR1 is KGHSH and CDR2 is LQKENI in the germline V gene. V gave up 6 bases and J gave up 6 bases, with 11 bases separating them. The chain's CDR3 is CASSSLGAEAFF. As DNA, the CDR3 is TGTGCCAGCTCGTCCCTCGGGGCTGAAGCTTTCTTT.

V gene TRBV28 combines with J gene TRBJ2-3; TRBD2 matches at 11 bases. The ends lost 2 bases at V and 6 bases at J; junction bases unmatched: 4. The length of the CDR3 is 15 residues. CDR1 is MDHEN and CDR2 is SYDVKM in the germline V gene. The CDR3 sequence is CASSLPASGRDTQYF. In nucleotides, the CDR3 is TGTGCCAGCAGTTTACCGGCTAGCGGGAGGGATACGCAGTATTTT.

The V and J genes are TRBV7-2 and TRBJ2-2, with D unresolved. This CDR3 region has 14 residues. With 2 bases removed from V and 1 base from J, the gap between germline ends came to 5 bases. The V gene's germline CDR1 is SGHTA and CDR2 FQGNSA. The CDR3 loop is CASSLSQNTGELFF. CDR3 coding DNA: TGTGCCAGCAGCTTATCACAGAACACCGGGGAGCTGTTTTTT. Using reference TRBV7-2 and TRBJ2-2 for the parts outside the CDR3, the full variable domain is GAGVSQSPSNKVTEKGKDVELRCDPISGHTALYWYRQSLGQGLEFLIYFQGNSAPDKSGLPSDRFSAERTGGSVSTLTIQRTQQEDSAVYLCASSLSQNTGELFFGEGSRLTVL.

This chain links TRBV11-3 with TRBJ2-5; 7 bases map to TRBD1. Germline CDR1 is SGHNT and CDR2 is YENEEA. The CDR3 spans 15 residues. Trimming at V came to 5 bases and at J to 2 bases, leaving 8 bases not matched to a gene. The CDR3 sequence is CASSQGQTPQETQYF. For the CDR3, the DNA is TGTGCCAGCAGCCAGGGACAGACCCCGCAAGAGACCCAGTACTTC. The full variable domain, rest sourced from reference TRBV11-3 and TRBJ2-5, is EAGVVQSPRYKIIEKKQPVAFWCNPISGHNTLYWYLQNLGQGPELLIRYENEEAVDDSQLPKDRFSAERLKGVDSTLKIQPAELGDSAVYLCASSQGQTPQETQYFGPGTRLLVL.

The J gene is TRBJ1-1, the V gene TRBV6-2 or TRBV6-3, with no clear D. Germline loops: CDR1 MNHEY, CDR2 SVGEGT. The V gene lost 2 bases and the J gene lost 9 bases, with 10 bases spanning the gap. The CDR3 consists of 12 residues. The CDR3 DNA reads TGTGCCAGCAGTTACAGCGGGAAACAAGCTTTCTTT. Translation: CASSYSGKQAFF.

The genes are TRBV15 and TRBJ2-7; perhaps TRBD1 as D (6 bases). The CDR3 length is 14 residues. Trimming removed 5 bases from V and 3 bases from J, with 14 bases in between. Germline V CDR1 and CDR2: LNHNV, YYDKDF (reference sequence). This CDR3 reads CATSELSGVYEQYF. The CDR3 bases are TGTGCCACCAGCGAGCTATCAGGGGTCTACGAGCAGTACTTC. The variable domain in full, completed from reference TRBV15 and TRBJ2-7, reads DAMVIQNPRYQVTQFGKPVTLSCSQTLNHNVMYWYQQKSSQAPKLLFHYYDKDFNNEADTPDNFQSRRPNTSFCFLDIRSPGLGDTAMYLCATSELSGVYEQYFGPGTRLTVT.

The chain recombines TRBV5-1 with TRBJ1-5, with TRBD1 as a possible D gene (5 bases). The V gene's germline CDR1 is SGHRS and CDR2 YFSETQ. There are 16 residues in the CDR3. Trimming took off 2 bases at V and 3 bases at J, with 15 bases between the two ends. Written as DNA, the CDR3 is TGCGCCAGCAGCTTAGGGGAGGGGCGTGCCAATCAGCCCCAGCATTTT. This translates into CASSLGEGRANQPQHF.

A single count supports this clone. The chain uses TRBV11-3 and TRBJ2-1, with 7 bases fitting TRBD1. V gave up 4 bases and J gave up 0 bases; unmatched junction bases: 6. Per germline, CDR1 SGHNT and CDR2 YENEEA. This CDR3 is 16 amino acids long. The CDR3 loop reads CASSSKTGSSYNEQFF. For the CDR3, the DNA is TGTGCCAGCAGCTCCAAGACAGGGAGCTCCTACAATGAGCAGTTCTTC. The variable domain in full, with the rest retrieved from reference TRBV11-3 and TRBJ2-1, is EAGVVQSPRYKIIEKKQPVAFWCNPISGHNTLYWYLQNLGQGPELLIRYENEEAVDDSQLPKDRFSAERLKGVDSTLKIQPAELGDSAVYLCASSSKTGSSYNEQFFGPGTRLTVL.

This CDR3 is CAWSVLGAGGTQRAFF. CDR3 in DNA: TGTGCCTGGAGTGTTCTGGGGGCAGGGGGCACCCAGAGAGCTTTCTTT. The genes are TRBV30 and TRBJ1-1; 8 bases are shared with TRBD1. The CDR3 is made up of 16 amino acids. V trimming: 0 bases; J trimming: 10 bases; junction bases outside the gene matches: 16. Germline assignment: CDR1 GTSNPN and CDR2 SVGIG (reference sequence).

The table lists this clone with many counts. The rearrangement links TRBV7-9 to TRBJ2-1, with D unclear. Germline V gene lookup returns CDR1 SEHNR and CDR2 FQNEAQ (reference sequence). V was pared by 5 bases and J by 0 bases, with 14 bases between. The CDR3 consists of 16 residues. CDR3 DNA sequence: TGTGCCAGCAGCCCCGTATTTTTCGGCTCCTACAATGAGCAGTTCTTC. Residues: CASSPVFFGSYNEQFF. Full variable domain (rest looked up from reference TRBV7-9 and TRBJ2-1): DTGVSQNPRHKITKRGQNVTFRCDPISEHNRLYWYRQTLGQGPEFLTYFQNEAQLEKSRLLSDRFSAERPKGSFSTLEIQRTEQGDSAMYLCASSPVFFGSYNEQFFGPGTRLTVL.

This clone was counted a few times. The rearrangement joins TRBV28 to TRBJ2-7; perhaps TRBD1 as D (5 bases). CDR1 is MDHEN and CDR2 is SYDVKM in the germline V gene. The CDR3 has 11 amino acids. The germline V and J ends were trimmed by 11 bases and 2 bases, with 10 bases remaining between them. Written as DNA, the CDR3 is TGTGCCTCTTTGGGGCCCTACGAGCAGTACTTC. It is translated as CASLGPYEQYF. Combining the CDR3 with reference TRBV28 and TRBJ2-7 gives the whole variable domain DVKVTQSSRYLVKRTGEKVFLECVQDMDHENMFWYRQDPGLGLRLIYFSYDVKMKEKGDIPEGYSVSREKKERFSLILESASTNQTSMYLCASLGPYEQYFGPGTRLTVT.

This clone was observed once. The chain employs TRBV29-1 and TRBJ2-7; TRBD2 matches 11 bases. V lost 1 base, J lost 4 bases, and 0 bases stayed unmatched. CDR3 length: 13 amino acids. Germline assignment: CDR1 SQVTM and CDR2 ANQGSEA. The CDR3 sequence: CSVEGLAGYEQYF. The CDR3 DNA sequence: TGCAGCGTTGAAGGACTAGCGGGGTACGAGCAGTACTTC.

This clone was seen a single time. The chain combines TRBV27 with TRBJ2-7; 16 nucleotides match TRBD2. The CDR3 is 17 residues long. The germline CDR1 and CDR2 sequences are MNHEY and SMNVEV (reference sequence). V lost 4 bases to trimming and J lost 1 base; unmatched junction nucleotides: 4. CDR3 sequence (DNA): TGTGCCAGCAGTTGGGGACTAGCGGGAGGGAGATCCTACGAGCAGTACTTC. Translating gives CASSWGLAGGRSYEQYF.

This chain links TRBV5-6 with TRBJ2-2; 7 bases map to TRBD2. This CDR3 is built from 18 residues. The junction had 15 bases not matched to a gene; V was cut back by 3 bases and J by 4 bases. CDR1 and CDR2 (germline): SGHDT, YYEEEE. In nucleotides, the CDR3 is TGTGCCAGCAGCTCCCGAAGGACCAGCGGGACCCTCACCGGGGAGCTGTTTTTT. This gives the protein CASSSRRTSGTLTGELFF.

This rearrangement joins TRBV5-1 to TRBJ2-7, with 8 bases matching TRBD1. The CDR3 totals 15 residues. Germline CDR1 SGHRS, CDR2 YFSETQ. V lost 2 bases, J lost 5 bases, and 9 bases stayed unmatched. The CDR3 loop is CASSFERTGSHEQYF. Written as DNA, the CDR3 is TGCGCCAGCAGCTTCGAAAGGACAGGGTCCCACGAGCAGTACTTC.

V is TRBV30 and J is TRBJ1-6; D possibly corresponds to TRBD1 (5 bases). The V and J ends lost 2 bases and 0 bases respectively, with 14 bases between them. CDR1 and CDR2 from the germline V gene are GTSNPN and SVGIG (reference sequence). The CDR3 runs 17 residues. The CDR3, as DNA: TGTGCCTGGAGTCTAACGGACAAACGCTCCTATAATTCACCCCTCCACTTT. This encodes CAWSLTDKRSYNSPLHF.

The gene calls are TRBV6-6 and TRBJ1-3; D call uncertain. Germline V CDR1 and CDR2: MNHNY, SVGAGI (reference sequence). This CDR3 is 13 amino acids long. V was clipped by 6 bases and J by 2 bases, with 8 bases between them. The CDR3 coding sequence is TGTGCCAGCAGGTCCGGGGCTGGAAACACCATATATTTT. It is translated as CASRSGAGNTIYF.

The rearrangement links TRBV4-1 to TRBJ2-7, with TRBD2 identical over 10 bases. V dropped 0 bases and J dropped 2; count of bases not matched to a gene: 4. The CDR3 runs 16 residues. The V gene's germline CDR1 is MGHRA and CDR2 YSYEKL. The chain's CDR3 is CASSQDSSGRAYEQYF. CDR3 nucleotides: TGCGCCAGCAGCCAAGATTCGAGCGGGAGGGCCTACGAGCAGTACTTC.

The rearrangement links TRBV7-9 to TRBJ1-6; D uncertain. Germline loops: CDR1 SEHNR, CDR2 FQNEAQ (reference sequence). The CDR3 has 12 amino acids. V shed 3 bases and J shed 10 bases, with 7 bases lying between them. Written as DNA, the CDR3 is TGTGCCAGCAGCTTCCAGGAATCACCCCTCCACTTT. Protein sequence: CASSFQESPLHF. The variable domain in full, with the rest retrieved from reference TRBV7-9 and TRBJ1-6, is DTGVSQNPRHKITKRGQNVTFRCDPISEHNRLYWYRQTLGQGPEFLTYFQNEAQLEKSRLLSDRFSAERPKGSFSTLEIQRTEQGDSAMYLCASSFQESPLHFGNGTRLTVT.

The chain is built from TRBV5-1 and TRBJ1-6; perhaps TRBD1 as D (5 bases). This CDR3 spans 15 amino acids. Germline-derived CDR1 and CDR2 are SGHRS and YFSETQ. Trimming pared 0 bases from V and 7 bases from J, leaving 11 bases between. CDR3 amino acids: CASSLEGERNSPLHF. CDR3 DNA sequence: TGCGCCAGCAGCTTGGAAGGGGAAAGGAATTCACCCCTCCACTTT.